These 9 T cell receptor beta chains share one sample of origin, sequenced in a study of blood T cell repertoires in COVID-19. Clones were sequenced by immunoSEQ multiplex PCR, and TCRdb holds only the in-frame ones, with some missing. The sample carries some 31,000 clones, less than 90% recorded once. Sequenced input: peripheral blood. Every receptor here comes from a woman aged 55 to 70 with active COVID-19.

The gene calls are TRBV6-6 and TRBJ1-1; 8 nucleotides agree with TRBD1. The CDR3 is 14 residues long. Germline trimming cut 6 bases from V and 5 bases from J; bases unmatched to any gene: 8. CDR1 is MNHNY, CDR2 SVGAGI, per germline (reference sequence). DNA for the CDR3: TGTGCCAGCAGCCATGGACAGGGAGGGACTGAAGCTTTCTTT. Translated, it gives CASSHGQGGTEAFF.

The CDR3 is CASSLYGGGNTGELFF. CDR3 nucleotide sequence: TGTGCCAGCAGCCTTTATGGCGGGGGGAACACCGGGGAGCTGTTTTTT. This chain joins TRBV7-9 and TRBJ2-2; 7 bases match TRBD2. The CDR3 has 16 amino acids. J was trimmed by 1 base and V by 5 bases; bases with no gene match: 7. The germline gives CDR1 SEHNR, CDR2 FQNEAQ (reference sequence).

The gene calls are TRBV29-1 and TRBJ2-5; tentative D call: TRBD1 (5 bases). V was clipped by 6 bases and J by 4 bases, with 12 bases between them. The CDR3 sequence is 12 residues long. Germline V lookup: CDR1 SQVTM, CDR2 ANQGSEA. The CDR3 sequence is CSVKGQGETQYF. The CDR3 DNA reads as TGCAGCGTGAAGGGGCAGGGAGAGACCCAGTACTTC. The full variable domain, rest sourced from reference TRBV29-1 and TRBJ2-5, is SAVISQKPSRDICQRGTSLTIQCQVDSQVTMMFWYRQQPGQSLTLIATANQGSEATYESGFVIDKFPISRPNLTFSTLTVSNMSPEDSSIYLCSVKGQGETQYFGPGTRLLVL.

The chain employs TRBV19 and TRBJ2-1; D is possibly TRBD2 (6 bases). The germline V gene encodes CDR1 LNHDA and CDR2 SQIVND (reference sequence). The CDR3 length is 16 residues. Trimming cost V 5 bases and J 0 bases, with 14 bases left between them. DNA for the CDR3: TGTGCCAGTAGTTCCGGGGGACCCAGCTCCTACAATGAGCAGTTCTTC. Its translation is CASSSGGPSSYNEQFF.

The chain uses TRBV24-1 and TRBJ2-7, with unresolved D. CDR3 length equals 11 residues. The V and J ends lost 9 bases and 3 bases respectively, with 8 bases between them. Germline CDR1 reads KGHDR; CDR2 reads SFDVKD. CDR3 coding DNA: TGTGCCACCCGACTCATCTACGAGCAGTACTTC. Translation: CATRLIYEQYF.

The chain combines TRBV30 with TRBJ2-7; 10 nucleotides agree with TRBD2. Trimming took 1 base from V and 6 from J; bases not matched to a gene: 9. The CDR3 covers 15 residues. CDR1 is GTSNPN and CDR2 is SVGIG in the germline V gene (reference sequence). In DNA, the CDR3 is TGTGCCTGGAGTGGAGGGGCTAGCGGGAGTGGCGAGCAGTACTTC. This encodes CAWSGGASGSGEQYF.

V is TRBV7-2 and J is TRBJ1-4; perhaps TRBD1 as D (5 bases). Looked up from germline, CDR1 is SGHTA and CDR2 is FQGNSA. This CDR3 spans 13 amino acids. Trimming shortened V by 0 bases and J by 10 bases, and 9 bases separated the two germline ends. CDR3 region: CASSLARRGKLFF. The CDR3 bases are TGTGCCAGCAGCTTAGCAAGGAGGGGAAAACTGTTTTTT. Full variable domain (outside the CDR3, taken from reference TRBV7-2 and TRBJ1-4): GAGVSQSPSNKVTEKGKDVELRCDPISGHTALYWYRQSLGQGLEFLIYFQGNSAPDKSGLPSDRFSAERTGGSVSTLTIQRTQQEDSAVYLCASSLARRGKLFFGSGTQLSVL.

The chain has TRBV18 and TRBJ2-7, with TRBD1 as a possible D gene (5 bases). Between the trimmed V and J ends, which lost 5 bases and 4 bases, there was a span of 12 bases. There are 13 residues in the CDR3. Germline values: CDR1 KGHSH, CDR2 LQKENI. The CDR3 region is CASSRGDFYEQYF. CDR3 in DNA: TGTGCCAGCTCAAGGGGCGATTTTTACGAGCAGTACTTC.

This clone was seen once. The chain carries TRBV4-1 and TRBJ2-7; 13 bases align to TRBD2. V lost 4 bases to trimming and J lost 2 bases; unmatched junction nucleotides: 8. CDR1 MGHRA and CDR2 YSYEKL come from the germline V gene. The CDR3 is made up of 17 amino acids. The CDR3 nucleotides read TGCGCCAGCAGCCCTCGTGGACTAGCGGGAGAGGCCTACGAGCAGTACTTC. Translating it yields CASSPRGLAGEAYEQYF.